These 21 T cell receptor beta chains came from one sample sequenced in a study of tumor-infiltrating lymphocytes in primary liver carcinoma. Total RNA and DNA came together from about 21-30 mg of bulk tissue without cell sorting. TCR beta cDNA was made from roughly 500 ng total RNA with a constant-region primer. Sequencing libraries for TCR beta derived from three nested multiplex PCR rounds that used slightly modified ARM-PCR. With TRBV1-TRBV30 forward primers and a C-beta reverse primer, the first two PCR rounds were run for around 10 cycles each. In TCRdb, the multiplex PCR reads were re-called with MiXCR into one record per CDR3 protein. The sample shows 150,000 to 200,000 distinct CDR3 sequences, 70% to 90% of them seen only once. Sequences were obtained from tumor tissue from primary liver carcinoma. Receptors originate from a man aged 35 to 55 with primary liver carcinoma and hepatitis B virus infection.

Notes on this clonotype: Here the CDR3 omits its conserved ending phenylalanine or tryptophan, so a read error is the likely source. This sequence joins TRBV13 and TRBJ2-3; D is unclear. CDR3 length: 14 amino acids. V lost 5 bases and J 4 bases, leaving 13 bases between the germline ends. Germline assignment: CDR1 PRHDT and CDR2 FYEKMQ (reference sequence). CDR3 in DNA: TGTGCCAGCAGCACCAGGATTATTTCAGATACGCAGTATTTG. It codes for CASSTRIISDTQYL.

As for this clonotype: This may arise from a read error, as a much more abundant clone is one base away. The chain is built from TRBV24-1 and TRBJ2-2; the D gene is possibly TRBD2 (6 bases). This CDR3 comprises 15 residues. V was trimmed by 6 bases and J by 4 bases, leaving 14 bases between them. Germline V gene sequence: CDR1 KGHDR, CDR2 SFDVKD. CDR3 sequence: CATSSHREPTGELFF. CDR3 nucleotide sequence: TGTGCCACCAGTTCTCATCGGGAGCCCACCGGGGAGCTGTTTTTT.

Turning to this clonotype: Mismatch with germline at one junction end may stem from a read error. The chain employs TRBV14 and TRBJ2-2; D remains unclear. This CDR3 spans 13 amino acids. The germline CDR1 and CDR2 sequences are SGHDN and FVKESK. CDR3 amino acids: CASSFQITEELFF. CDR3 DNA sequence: TGTGCCAGCAGCTTTCAGATCACCGAGGAGCTGTTTTTT.

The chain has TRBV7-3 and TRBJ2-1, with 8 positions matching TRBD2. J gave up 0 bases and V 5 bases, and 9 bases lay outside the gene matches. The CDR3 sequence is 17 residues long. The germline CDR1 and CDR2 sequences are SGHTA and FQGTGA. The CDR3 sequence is CASSPGTRGSSYNEQFF. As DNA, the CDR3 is TGTGCCAGCAGCCCCGGGACTAGAGGGAGCTCCTACAATGAGCAGTTCTTC.

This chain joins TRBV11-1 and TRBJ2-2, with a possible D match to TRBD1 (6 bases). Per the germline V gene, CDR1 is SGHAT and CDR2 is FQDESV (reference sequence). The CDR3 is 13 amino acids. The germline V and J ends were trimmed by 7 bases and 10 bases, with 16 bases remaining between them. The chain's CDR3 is CASNFWDIEELFF. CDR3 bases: TGTGCCAGCAACTTTTGGGACATCGAGGAGCTGTTTTTT. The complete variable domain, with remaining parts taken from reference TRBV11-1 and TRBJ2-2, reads EAEVAQSPRYKITEKSQAVAFWCDPISGHATLYWYRQILGQGPELLVQFQDESVVDDSQLPKDRFSAERLKGVDSTLKIQPAELGDSAMYLCASNFWDIEELFFGEGSRLTVL.

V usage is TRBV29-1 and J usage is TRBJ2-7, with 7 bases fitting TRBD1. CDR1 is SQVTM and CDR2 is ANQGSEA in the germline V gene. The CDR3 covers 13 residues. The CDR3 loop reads CSVAPTGLHEQYV. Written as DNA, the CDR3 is TGCAGCGTTGCACCGACAGGGCTCCACGAGCAGTATGTC.

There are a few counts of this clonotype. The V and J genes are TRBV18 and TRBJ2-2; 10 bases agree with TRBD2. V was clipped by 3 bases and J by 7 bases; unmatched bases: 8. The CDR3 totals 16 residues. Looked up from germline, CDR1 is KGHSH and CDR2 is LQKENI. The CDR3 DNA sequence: TGTGCCAGCTCACCGTCCCTAGCGGGAGTGATCGGGGAGCTGTTTTTT. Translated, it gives CASSPSLAGVIGELFF.

The CDR3 region is CNARGRRSSYEQYF. CDR3 DNA sequence: TGCAACGCAAGGGGTCGACGGAGCTCCTACGAGCAGTACTTC. This sequence joins TRBV29-1 and TRBJ2-7; possible D gene TRBD1, 5 bases. The CDR3 length is 14 residues. Germline loops: CDR1 SQVTM, CDR2 ANQGSEA.

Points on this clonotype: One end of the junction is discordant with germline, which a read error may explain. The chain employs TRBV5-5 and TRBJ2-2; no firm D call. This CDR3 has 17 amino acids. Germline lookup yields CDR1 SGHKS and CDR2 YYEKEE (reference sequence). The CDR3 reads CGSSSTTGCENTGELFF. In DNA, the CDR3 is TGTGGCAGCAGCTCAACCACTGGGTGCGAGAACACCGGGGAGCTGTTTTTT.

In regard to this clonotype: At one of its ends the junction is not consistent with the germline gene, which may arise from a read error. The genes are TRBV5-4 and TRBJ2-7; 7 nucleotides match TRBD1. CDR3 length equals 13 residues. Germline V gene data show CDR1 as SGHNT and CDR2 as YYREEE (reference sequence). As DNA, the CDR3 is TGTGCCGGCAGCTTACAGGGGCTGGAGAAGCAGTACTTC. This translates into CAGSLQGLEKQYF.

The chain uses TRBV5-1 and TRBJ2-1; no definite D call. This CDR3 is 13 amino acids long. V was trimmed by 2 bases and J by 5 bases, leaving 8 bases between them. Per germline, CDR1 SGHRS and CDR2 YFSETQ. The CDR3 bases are TGCGCCAGCAGCTTAGGTGCGAACAATGAGCAGTTCTTC. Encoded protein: CASSLGANNEQFF.

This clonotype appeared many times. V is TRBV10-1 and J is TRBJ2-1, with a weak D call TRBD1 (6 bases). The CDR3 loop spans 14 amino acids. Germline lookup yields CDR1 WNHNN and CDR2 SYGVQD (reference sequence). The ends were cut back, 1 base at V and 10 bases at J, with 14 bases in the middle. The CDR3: CASSEFSRGGEQFF. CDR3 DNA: TGCGCCAGCAGTGAGTTTTCGCGAGGGGGAGAGCAGTTCTTC.

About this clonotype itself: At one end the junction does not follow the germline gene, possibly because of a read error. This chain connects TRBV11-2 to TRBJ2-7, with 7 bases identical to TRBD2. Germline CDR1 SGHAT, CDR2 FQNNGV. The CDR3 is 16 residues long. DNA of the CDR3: TGCGCCAGCAGCTTAGAACCTTGCGGGAGCTGGGTCGAGCAGTATTTC. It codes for CASSLEPCGSWVEQYF.

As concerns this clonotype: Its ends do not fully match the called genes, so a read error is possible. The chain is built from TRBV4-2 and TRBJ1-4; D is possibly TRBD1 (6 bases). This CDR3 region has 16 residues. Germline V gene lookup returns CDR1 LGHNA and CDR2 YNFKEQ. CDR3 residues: CANSQGQPSNNEKLFF. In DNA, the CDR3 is TGTGCCAACAGCCAGGGGCAGCCTTCGAATAATGAAAAACTGTTTTTT.

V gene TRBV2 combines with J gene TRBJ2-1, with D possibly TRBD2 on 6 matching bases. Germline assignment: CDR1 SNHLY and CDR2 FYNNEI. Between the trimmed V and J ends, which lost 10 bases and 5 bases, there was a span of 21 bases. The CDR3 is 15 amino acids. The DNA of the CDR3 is TGTGCCAATAACCCCTCATCGGGAGTTCACAATGAGCAGTTCTTC. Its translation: CANNPSSGVHNEQFF.

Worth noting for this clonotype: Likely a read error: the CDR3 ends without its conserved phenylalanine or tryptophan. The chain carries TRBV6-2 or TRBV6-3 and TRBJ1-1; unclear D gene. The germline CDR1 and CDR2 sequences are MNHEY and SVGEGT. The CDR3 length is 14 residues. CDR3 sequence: CDSRRGRMNTEAFI. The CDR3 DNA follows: TGTGACAGTCGACGAGGGAGGATGAACACTGAAGCTTTCATT.

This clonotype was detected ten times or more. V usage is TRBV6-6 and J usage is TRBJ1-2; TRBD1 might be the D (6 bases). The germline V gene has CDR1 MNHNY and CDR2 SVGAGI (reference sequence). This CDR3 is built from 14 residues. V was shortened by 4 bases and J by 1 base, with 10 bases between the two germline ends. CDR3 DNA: TGTGCCAGCAGTTTCCCGGACAGTAACTATGGCTACACCTTC. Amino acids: CASSFPDSNYGYTF.

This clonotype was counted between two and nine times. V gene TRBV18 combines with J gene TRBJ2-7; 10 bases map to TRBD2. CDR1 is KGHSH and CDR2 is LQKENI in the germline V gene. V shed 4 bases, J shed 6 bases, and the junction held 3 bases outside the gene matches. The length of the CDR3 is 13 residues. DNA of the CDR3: TGTGCCAGCTCACTGGGACTAGCGAGCGAGCAGTACTTC. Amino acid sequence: CASSLGLASEQYF.

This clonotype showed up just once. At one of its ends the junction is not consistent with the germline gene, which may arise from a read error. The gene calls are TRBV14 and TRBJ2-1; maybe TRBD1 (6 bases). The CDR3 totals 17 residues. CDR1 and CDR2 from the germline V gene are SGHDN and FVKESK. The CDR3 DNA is TGTGCTAGCAGCCAAGAGGGTCAGGGGACATGGTACAATGAACAGTTCTTC. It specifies CASSQEGQGTWYNEQFF. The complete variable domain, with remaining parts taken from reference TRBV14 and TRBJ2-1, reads EAGVTQFPSHSVIEKGQTVTLRCDPISGHDNLYWYRRVMGKEIKFLLHFVKESKQDESGMPNNRFLAERTGGTYSTLKVQPAELEDSGVYFCASSQEGQGTWYNEQFFGPGTRLTVL.

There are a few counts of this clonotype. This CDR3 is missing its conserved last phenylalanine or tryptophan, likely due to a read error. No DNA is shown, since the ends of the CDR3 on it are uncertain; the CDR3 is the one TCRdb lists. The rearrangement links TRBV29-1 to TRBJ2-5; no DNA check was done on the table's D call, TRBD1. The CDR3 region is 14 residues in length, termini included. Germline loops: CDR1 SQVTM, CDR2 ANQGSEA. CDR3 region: CSIEDVGQGETQNV.

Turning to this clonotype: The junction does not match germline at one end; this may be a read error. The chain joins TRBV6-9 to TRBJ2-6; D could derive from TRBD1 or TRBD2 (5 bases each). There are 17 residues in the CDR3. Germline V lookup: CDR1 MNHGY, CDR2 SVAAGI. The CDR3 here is CASRGDVRSSGADVLTF. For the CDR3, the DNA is TGTGCCAGCAGAGGGGACGTTCGAAGCTCTGGGGCCGACGTCCTGACTTTC.